The clone carrying this TCR beta chain occurred a few times. Antigen specificity is unknown. Germline assignment: CDR1 SGHTA and CDR2 FQGNSA. The CDR3 has 15 residues. Trimming took 5 bases from V and 0 from J, leaving 14 bases between them. In TCRdb, the reads were re-called with MiXCR into one record per CDR3 protein. The table lists under 200,000 distinct CDR3 sequences, about a sixth of them singletons. This entry comes from a study of T cell repertoires in cytomegalovirus infection. In the study overall: Shared public TCR beta signatures pointed to both CMV infection and a matching HLA type.

Broader study findings: The cumulative frequency of public TCR beta families identified carriers of CMV plus the relevant HLA. The ex vivo response was dominated by HLA-C-restricted CMV-specific TCR beta clonotypes.

This chain connects TRBV7-2 to TRBJ2-7; D remains unclear. Material for sequencing was CD8+ T cells from PBMCs. The receptor was isolated from a human donor in good health (CMV status not recorded). Some clones in this sample may be carry-over from other donors' samples. CDR3 region: CASSPWSWSSYEQYF. CDR3 DNA: TGTGCCAGCAGCCCCTGGTCTTGGAGCTCCTACGAGCAGTACTTC. Together with reference TRBV7-2 and TRBJ2-7, the CDR3 gives the full variable domain: GAGVSQSPSNKVTEKGKDVELRCDPISGHTALYWYRQSLGQGLEFLIYFQGNSAPDKSGLPSDRFSAERTGGSVSTLTIQRTQQEDSAVYLCASSPWSWSSYEQYFGPGTRLTVT.